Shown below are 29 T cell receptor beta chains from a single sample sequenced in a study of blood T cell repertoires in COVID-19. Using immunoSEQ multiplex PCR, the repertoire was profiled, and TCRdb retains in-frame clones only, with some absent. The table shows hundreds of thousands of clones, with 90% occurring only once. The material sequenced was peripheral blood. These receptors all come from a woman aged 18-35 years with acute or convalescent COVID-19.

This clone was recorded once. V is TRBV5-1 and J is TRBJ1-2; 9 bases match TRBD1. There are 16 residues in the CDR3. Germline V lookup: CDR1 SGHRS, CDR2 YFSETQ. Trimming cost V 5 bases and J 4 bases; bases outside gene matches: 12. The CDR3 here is CASSTGGQGEGYGYTF. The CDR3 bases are TGCGCCAGCAGTACGGGGGGACAGGGTGAGGGCTATGGCTACACCTTC.

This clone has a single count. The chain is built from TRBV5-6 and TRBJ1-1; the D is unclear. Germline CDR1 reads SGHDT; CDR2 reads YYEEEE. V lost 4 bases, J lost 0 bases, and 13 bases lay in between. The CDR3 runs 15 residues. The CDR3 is CASSRPGTLNTEAFF. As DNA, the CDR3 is TGTGCCAGCAGCCGGCCGGGAACTCTGAACACTGAAGCTTTCTTT. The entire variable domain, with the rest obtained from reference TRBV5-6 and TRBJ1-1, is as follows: DAGVTQSPTHLIKTRGQQVTLRCSPKSGHDTVSWYQQALGQGPQFIFQYYEEEERQRGNFPDRFSGHQFPNYSSELNVNALLLGDSALYLCASSRPGTLNTEAFFGQGTRLTVV.

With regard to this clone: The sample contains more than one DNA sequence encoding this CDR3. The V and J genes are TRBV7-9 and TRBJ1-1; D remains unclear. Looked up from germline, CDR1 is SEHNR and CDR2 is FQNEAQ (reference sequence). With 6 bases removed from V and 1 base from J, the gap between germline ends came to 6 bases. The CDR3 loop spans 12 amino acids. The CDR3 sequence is CASRGENTEAFF. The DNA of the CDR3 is TGTGCCAGCAGGGGAGAGAACACTGAAGCTTTCTTT.

The CDR3 region has the DNA TGTGCCAGCAGGACAGAATATAGCAATCAGCCCCAGCATTTT. It encodes CASRTEYSNQPQHF. V usage is TRBV2 and J usage is TRBJ1-5, with D possibly TRBD1 on 5 matching bases. Germline lookup yields CDR1 SNHLY and CDR2 FYNNEI. This CDR3 is 14 amino acids long. V lost 6 bases and J lost 0, with 9 bases in between.

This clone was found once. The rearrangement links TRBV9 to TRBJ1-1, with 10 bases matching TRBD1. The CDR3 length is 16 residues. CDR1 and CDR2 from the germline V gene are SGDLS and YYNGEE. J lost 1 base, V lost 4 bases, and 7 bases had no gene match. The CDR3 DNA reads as TGTGCCAGCAGCAACCGACAGGGGGCTAGGAACACTGAAGCTTTCTTT. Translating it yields CASSNRQGARNTEAFF. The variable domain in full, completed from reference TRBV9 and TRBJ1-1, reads DSGVTQTPKHLITATGQRVTLRCSPRSGDLSVYWYQQSLDQGLQFLIQYYNGEERAKGNILERFSAQQFPDLHSELNLSSLELGDSALYFCASSNRQGARNTEAFFGQGTRLTVV.

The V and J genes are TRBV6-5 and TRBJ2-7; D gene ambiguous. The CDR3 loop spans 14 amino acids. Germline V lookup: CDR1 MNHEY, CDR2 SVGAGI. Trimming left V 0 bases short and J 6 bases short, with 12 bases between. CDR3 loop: CASSYSVNTVEQYF. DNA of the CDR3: TGTGCCAGCAGTTACTCGGTGAATACGGTCGAGCAGTACTTC.

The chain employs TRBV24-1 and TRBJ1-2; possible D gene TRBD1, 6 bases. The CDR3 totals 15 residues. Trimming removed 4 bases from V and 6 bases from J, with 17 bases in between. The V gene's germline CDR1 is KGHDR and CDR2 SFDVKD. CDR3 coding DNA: TGTGCCACCAGTGACCCCAAACAGGGCCCCAATGGCTACACCTTC. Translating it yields CATSDPKQGPNGYTF.

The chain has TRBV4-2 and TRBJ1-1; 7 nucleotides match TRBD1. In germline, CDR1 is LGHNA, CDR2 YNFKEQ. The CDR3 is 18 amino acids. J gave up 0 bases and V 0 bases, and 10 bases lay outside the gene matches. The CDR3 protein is CASSQDNWDRVMNTEAFF. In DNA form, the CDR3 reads TGTGCCAGCAGCCAAGATAATTGGGACAGAGTCATGAACACTGAAGCTTTCTTT.

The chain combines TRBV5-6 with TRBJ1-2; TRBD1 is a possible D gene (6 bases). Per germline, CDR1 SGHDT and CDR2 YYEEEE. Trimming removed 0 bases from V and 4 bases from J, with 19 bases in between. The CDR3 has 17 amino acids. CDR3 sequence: CASSLEGVVSLGYGYTF. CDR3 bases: TGTGCCAGCAGCTTGGAGGGGGTAGTAAGTCTTGGCTATGGCTACACCTTC.

The CDR3 DNA reads as TGTGCCCTACTAGCGGGGGGTGGTGAGCAGTTCTTC. This sequence encodes CALLAGGGEQFF. V is TRBV12-3 or TRBV12-4 and J is TRBJ2-1; the match to TRBD2 covers 12 bases. V lost 11 bases, J lost 9 bases, and 5 bases stayed unmatched. The CDR3 consists of 12 residues.

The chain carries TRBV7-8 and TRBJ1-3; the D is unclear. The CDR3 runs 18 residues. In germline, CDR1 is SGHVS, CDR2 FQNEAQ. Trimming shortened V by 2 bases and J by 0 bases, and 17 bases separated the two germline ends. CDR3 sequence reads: CASSLFVEGLYSGNTIYF. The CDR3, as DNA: TGTGCCAGCAGCTTATTCGTGGAAGGACTATACTCTGGAAACACCATATATTTT.

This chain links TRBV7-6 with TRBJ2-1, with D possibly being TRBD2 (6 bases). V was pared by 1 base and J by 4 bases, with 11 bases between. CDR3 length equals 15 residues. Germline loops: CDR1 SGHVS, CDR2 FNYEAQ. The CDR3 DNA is TGTGCCAGCAGCTTAGGGGGGGTACTATACAATGAGCAGTTCTTC. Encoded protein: CASSLGGVLYNEQFF.

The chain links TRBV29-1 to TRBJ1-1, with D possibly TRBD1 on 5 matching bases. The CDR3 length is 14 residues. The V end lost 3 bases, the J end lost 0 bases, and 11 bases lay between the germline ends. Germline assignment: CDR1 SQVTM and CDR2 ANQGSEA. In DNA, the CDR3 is TGCAGCGTTGACAGGGAAGGATTGAACACTGAAGCTTTCTTT. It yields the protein CSVDREGLNTEAFF.

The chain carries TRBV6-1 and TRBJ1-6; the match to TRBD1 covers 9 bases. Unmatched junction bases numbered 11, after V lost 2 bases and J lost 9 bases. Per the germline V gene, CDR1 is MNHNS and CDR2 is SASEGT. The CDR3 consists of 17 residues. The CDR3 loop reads CASSERTGARGGSPLHF. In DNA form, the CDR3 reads TGTGCCAGCAGTGAAAGGACAGGGGCCAGGGGCGGTTCACCCCTCCACTTT.

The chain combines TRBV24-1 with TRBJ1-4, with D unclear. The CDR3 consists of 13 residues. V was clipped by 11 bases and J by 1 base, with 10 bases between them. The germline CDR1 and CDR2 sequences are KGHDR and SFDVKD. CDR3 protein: CAIQKRTNEKLFF. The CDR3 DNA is TGTGCCATCCAAAAGAGAACTAATGAAAAACTGTTTTTT.

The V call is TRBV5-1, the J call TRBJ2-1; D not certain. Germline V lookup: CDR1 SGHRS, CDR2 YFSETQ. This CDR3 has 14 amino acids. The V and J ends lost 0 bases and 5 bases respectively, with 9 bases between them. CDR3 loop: CASSLGRSNNEQFF. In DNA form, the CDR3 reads TGCGCCAGCAGCTTGGGTCGGTCCAACAATGAGCAGTTCTTC.

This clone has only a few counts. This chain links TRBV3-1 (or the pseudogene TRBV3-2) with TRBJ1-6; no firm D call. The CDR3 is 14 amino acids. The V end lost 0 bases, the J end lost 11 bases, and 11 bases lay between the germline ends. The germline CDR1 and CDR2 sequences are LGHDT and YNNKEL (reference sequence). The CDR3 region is CASSQEAGGTPLHF. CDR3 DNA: TGTGCCAGCAGCCAAGAGGCGGGTGGGACACCCCTCCACTTT.

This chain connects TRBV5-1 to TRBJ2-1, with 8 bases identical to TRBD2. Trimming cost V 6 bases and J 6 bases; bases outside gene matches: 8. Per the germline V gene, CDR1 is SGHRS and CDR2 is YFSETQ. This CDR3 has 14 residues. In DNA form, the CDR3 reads TGCGCCAGCAAGGAGCGGGGGCTGGGCAATGAGCAGTTCTTC. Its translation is CASKERGLGNEQFF.

The CDR3 sequence is CASSIAGEGMNTEAFF. The CDR3 bases are TGTGCCAGTAGTATAGCGGGGGAGGGGATGAACACTGAAGCTTTCTTT. The rearrangement links TRBV19 to TRBJ1-1; D might be TRBD1 (5 bases). V was shortened by 1 base and J by 0 bases, with 12 bases between the two germline ends. CDR3 size: 16 residues. Per germline, CDR1 LNHDA and CDR2 SQIVND (reference sequence).

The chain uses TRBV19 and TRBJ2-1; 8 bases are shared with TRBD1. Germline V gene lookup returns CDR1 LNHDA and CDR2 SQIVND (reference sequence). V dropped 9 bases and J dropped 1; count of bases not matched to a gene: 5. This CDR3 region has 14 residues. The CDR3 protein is CASRRQGSYNEQFF. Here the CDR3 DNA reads TGTGCCAGCCGTCGACAGGGGTCCTACAATGAGCAGTTCTTC.

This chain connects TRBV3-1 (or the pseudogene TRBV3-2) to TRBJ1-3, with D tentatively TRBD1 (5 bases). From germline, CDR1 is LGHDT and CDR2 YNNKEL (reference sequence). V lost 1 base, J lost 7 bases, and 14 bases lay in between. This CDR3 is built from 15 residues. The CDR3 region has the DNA TGTGCCAGCAGCCAAGCCCCAGGGAAGGGCAACACCATATATTTT. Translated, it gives CASSQAPGKGNTIYF.

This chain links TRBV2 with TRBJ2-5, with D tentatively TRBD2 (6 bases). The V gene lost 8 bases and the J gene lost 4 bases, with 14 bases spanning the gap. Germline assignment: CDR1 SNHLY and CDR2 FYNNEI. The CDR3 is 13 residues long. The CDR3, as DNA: TGTGCCAGCCAGGCGGAGGAGGGAGAGACCCAGTACTTC. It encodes CASQAEEGETQYF.

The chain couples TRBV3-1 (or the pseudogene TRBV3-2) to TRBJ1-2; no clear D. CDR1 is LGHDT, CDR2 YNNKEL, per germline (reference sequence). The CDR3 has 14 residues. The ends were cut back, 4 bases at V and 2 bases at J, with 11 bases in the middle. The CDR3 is CASSPMVANYGYTF. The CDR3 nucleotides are TGTGCCAGCAGCCCTATGGTAGCCAACTATGGCTACACCTTC.

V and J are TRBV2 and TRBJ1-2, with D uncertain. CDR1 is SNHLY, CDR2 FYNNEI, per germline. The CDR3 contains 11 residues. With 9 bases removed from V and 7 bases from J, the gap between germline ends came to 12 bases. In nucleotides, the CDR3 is TGTGCCAGTGGGAGTCCCGGTGGCTACACCTTC. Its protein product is CASGSPGGYTF.

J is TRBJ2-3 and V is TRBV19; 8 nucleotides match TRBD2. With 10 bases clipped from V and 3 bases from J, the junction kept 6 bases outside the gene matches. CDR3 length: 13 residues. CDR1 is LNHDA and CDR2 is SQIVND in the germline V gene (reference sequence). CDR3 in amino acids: CAIAAGETDTQYF. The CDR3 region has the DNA TGTGCCATTGCAGCGGGGGAAACAGATACGCAGTATTTT.

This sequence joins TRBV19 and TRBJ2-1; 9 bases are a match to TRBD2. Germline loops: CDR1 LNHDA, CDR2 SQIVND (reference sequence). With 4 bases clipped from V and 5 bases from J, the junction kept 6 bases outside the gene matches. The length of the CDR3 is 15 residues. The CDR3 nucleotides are TGTGCCAGTAGTACCCAGCGGGGGGCAGACAATGAGCAGTTCTTC. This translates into CASSTQRGADNEQFF.

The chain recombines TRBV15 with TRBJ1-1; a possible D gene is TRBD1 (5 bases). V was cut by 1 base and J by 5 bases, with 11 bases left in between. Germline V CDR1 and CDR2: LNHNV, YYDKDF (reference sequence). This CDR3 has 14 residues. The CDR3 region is CATSRVGEGTEAFF. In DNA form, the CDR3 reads TGTGCCACCAGCAGAGTTGGGGAGGGGACTGAAGCTTTCTTT. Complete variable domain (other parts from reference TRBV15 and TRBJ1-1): DAMVIQNPRYQVTQFGKPVTLSCSQTLNHNVMYWYQQKSSQAPKLLFHYYDKDFNNEADTPDNFQSRRPNTSFCFLDIRSPGLGDTAMYLCATSRVGEGTEAFFGQGTRLTVV.

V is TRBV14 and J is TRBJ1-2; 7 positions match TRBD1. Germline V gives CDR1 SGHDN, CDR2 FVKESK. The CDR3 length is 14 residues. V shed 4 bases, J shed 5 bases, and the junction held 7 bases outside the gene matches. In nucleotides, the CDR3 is TGTGCCAGCAGCCGGGGACAGTCCCTTTATGGCTACACCTTC. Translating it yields CASSRGQSLYGYTF. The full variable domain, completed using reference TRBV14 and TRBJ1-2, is EAGVTQFPSHSVIEKGQTVTLRCDPISGHDNLYWYRRVMGKEIKFLLHFVKESKQDESGMPNNRFLAERTGGTYSTLKVQPAELEDSGVYFCASSRGQSLYGYTFGSGTRLTVV.

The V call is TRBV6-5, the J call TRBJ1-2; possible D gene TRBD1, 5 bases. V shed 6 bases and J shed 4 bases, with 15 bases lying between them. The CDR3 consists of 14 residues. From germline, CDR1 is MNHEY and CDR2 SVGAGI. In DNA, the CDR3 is TGTGCCAGCAGGCTCGACAGACAAAGCTATGGCTACACCTTC. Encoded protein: CASRLDRQSYGYTF.